These 30 T cell receptor beta chains share one sample of origin, sequenced in a study of blood T cell repertoires in COVID-19. Generated by immunoSEQ multiplex PCR, the TCRdb table keeps only in-frame clones and is missing some. The sample lists 350,000 to 450,000 clones; roughly 86% were seen once. The material sequenced was PBMCs or T cells enriched from blood (not recorded which). The source of these receptors is a middle-aged man in a cohort exposed to, infected with or recovered from COVID-19 (not recorded which).

The genes are TRBV29-1 and TRBJ1-1, with D possibly being TRBD1 (6 bases). The CDR3 extends over 14 amino acids. CDR1 is SQVTM and CDR2 is ANQGSEA in the germline V gene. V lost 3 bases, J lost 5 bases, and 16 bases lay in between. The CDR3 coding sequence is TGCAGCGTTGACGCCGCCAGGGGAGGGACTGAAGCTTTCTTT. Translating gives CSVDAARGGTEAFF.

The chain combines TRBV7-8 with TRBJ2-7, with TRBD1 matching 7 bases. Trimming removed 5 bases from V and 5 bases from J; junction bases left unmatched: 12. Looked up from germline, CDR1 is SGHVS and CDR2 is FQNEAQ. This CDR3 comprises 15 residues. The chain's CDR3 is CASSLGAVGGDEQYF. Here the CDR3 DNA reads TGTGCCAGCAGCCTAGGGGCGGTAGGGGGCGACGAGCAGTACTTC.

The rearrangement links TRBV10-1 to TRBJ2-7; 10 positions match TRBD1. The V gene's germline CDR1 is WNHNN and CDR2 SYGVQD (reference sequence). The CDR3 has 14 amino acids. Trimming at V came to 2 bases and at J to 2 bases, leaving 0 bases not matched to a gene. The CDR3 coding sequence is TGCGCCAGCAGTGAGGGACAGGGGGCCTACGAGCAGTACTTC. This encodes CASSEGQGAYEQYF.

The chain combines TRBV21-1 with TRBJ1-2; the table calls TRBD1, which could not be checked here. TRBV21-1 is a pseudogene segment. The CDR3 extends over 13 amino acids. CDR3 DNA: TGTGCCAGCAGCGGACAGGTCCTCTATGGCTACACCTTC. Its protein is CASSGQVLYGYTF.

The gene calls are TRBV11-3 and TRBJ2-1; 10 nucleotides align to TRBD2. V dropped 4 bases and J dropped 10; count of bases not matched to a gene: 4. Looked up from germline, CDR1 is SGHNT and CDR2 is YENEEA. The CDR3 is made up of 13 amino acids. As DNA, the CDR3 is TGTGCCAGCAGCTCCCTAGCGGGAGAAGAGCAGTTCTTC. Protein: CASSSLAGEEQFF.

The chain uses TRBV11-2 and TRBJ2-6, with D perhaps TRBD1 (6 bases). Trimming left V 7 bases short and J 0 bases short, with 7 bases between. From germline, CDR1 is SGHAT and CDR2 FQNNGV. CDR3 length: 14 amino acids. This CDR3 reads CASMGASGANVLTF. As DNA, the CDR3 is TGTGCCAGCATGGGGGCCTCTGGGGCCAACGTCCTGACTTTC.

For the CDR3, the DNA is TGTGCCAGCAGCCCCCGGGGAGGGGGGAGGGAGACCCAGTACTTC. Translated: CASSPRGGGRETQYF. This rearrangement joins TRBV9 to TRBJ2-5, with a tentative D call TRBD2 (7 bases). CDR1 and CDR2 from the germline V gene are SGDLS and YYNGEE. Trimming pared 4 bases from V and 5 bases from J, leaving 18 bases between. The CDR3 is made up of 15 amino acids.

The rearrangement joins TRBV27 to TRBJ2-5; TRBD1 agrees at 7 bases. Germline values: CDR1 MNHEY, CDR2 SMNVEV (reference sequence). The CDR3 runs 14 residues. V trimming: 6 bases; J trimming: 1 base; junction bases outside the gene matches: 5. The DNA of the CDR3 is TGTGCCAGCAGCCAAGGGGGCTCCCAAGAGACCCAGTACTTC. This translates into CASSQGGSQETQYF.

The chain couples TRBV5-1 to TRBJ1-3; 7 bases line up with TRBD1. There are 16 residues in the CDR3. V lost 4 bases, J lost 0 bases, and 7 bases stayed unmatched. Germline CDR1 reads SGHRS; CDR2 reads YFSETQ. CDR3 sequence (DNA): TGCGCCAGCAGCGACAGGGCTCCGAGCTCTGGAAACACCATATATTTT. It yields the protein CASSDRAPSSGNTIYF.

This chain uses TRBV5-6 with TRBJ1-2; D is undetermined. V lost 4 bases and J 4 bases, leaving 11 bases between the germline ends. The germline CDR1 and CDR2 sequences are SGHDT and YYEEEE. The CDR3 has 13 residues. The CDR3: CASSLGLGYGYTF. In DNA form, the CDR3 reads TGTGCCAGCAGCCTCGGGTTGGGCTATGGCTACACCTTC.

J is TRBJ1-1 and V is TRBV6-5, with TRBD1 identical over 10 bases. J lost 4 bases, V lost 2 bases, and 1 base had no gene match. This CDR3 region has 14 residues. CDR1 is MNHEY and CDR2 is SVGAGI in the germline V gene. DNA for the CDR3: TGTGCCAGCAGTTACGGGGACAGGGGCACTGAAGCTTTCTTT. Its translation: CASSYGDRGTEAFF.

The V and J genes are TRBV19 and TRBJ1-5; 8 bases fit TRBD1. V lost 6 bases and J lost 3; bases outside the gene matches: 10. The CDR3 loop spans 16 amino acids. The germline V gene encodes CDR1 LNHDA and CDR2 SQIVND (reference sequence). The chain's CDR3 is CASSLRTGQVNQPQHF. For the CDR3, the DNA is TGTGCCAGTAGCCTTAGGACGGGACAGGTCAATCAGCCCCAGCATTTT.

The V call is TRBV3-1 (or the pseudogene TRBV3-2), the J call TRBJ1-6, with D maybe TRBD1 (5 bases). CDR1 and CDR2 (germline): LGHDT, YNNKEL (reference sequence). CDR3 length: 16 residues. Trimming pared 0 bases from V and 6 bases from J, leaving 12 bases between. The CDR3: CASSQDLTGFNSPLHF. DNA of the CDR3: TGTGCCAGCAGCCAAGATCTTACAGGTTTTAATTCACCCCTCCACTTT.

The chain employs TRBV7-9 and TRBJ2-7; 14 bases fit TRBD2. This CDR3 is 17 amino acids long. Per germline, CDR1 SEHNR and CDR2 FQNEAQ (reference sequence). J was trimmed by 5 bases and V by 5 bases; bases with no gene match: 11. The CDR3 sequence is CASSPPTSGRARDEQYF. DNA for the CDR3: TGTGCCAGCAGCCCACCGACTAGCGGGAGGGCCAGAGACGAGCAGTACTTC.

The CDR3 DNA reads as TGTGCCAGCAGTTACAACGGCGGGAGCACTGAGCAGTTCTTC. Protein: CASSYNGGSTEQFF. This rearrangement joins TRBV6-5 to TRBJ2-1; TRBD2 matches 7 bases. Germline V gene lookup returns CDR1 MNHEY and CDR2 SVGAGI. With 2 bases clipped from V and 9 bases from J, the junction kept 7 bases outside the gene matches. This CDR3 contains 14 residues.

This clone has more than one count but fewer than ten. V usage is TRBV7-9 and J usage is TRBJ1-2; a possible D gene is TRBD1 (6 bases). Trimming left V 4 bases short and J 0 bases short, with 12 bases between. Germline values: CDR1 SEHNR, CDR2 FQNEAQ (reference sequence). CDR3 length: 15 amino acids. In DNA, the CDR3 is TGTGCCAGCAGCTCCGGACAGCGAGCTAACTATGGCTACACCTTC. This codes for CASSSGQRANYGYTF.

The chain is built from TRBV5-1 and TRBJ2-5; 8 nucleotides match TRBD2. The V gene's germline CDR1 is SGHRS and CDR2 YFSETQ. V trimming: 0 bases; J trimming: 5 bases; junction bases outside the gene matches: 6. The CDR3 totals 15 residues. The CDR3 region has the DNA TGCGCCAGCAGCTTGGCAGGGACTAGAGGGGAGACCCAGTACTTC. This sequence encodes CASSLAGTRGETQYF.

The V call is TRBV7-8, the J call TRBJ1-2, with 9 bases fitting TRBD1. J lost 12 bases, V lost 5 bases, and 19 bases had no gene match. Germline CDR1 SGHVS, CDR2 FQNEAQ. This CDR3 region has 16 residues. CDR3 DNA: TGTGCCAGCAGCCCCCAAATCCCGGGACAGGGTTTCAAAAACACCTTC. Its translation is CASSPQIPGQGFKNTF. The full variable domain, in which reference TRBV7-8 and TRBJ1-2 provide the parts outside the CDR3, is GAGVSQSPRYKVAKRGQDVALRCDPISGHVSLFWYQQALGQGPEFLTYFQNEAQLDKSGLPSDRFFAERPEGSVSTLKIQRTQQEDSAVYLCASSPQIPGQGFKNTFGSGTRLTVV.

Worth noting for this clone: Distinct nucleotide sequences in the sample also encode this CDR3. This chain connects TRBV5-1 to TRBJ2-2; tentatively, D is TRBD2 (6 bases). Germline loops: CDR1 SGHRS, CDR2 YFSETQ. This CDR3 has 14 residues. V was shortened by 2 bases and J by 2 bases, with 7 bases between the two germline ends. The CDR3 region is CASSFGGNTGELFF. In DNA, the CDR3 is TGCGCCAGCAGCTTCGGGGGAAACACCGGGGAGCTGTTTTTT.

The chain has TRBV19 and TRBJ2-2; 9 nucleotides match TRBD1. Germline V gene lookup returns CDR1 LNHDA and CDR2 SQIVND (reference sequence). V dropped 11 bases and J dropped 5; count of bases not matched to a gene: 9. The CDR3 contains 14 residues. The DNA of the CDR3 is TGTGCCGTCCACTCCGGGACAGGGACCGGGGAGCTGTTTTTT. It translates to CAVHSGTGTGELFF.

The rearrangement links TRBV24-1 to TRBJ2-3, with TRBD2 identical over 9 bases. J was trimmed by 2 bases and V by 0 bases; bases with no gene match: 8. This CDR3 has 18 amino acids. In germline, CDR1 is KGHDR, CDR2 SFDVKD. Written as DNA, the CDR3 is TGTGCCACCAGTGATTTGCCCGCTAGCGGGATGTTCACAGATACGCAGTATTTT. Its protein product is CATSDLPASGMFTDTQYF.

This chain connects TRBV2 to TRBJ2-1; D is perhaps TRBD2 (5 bases). The CDR3 has 12 residues. In germline, CDR1 is SNHLY, CDR2 FYNNEI. Trimming left V 6 bases short and J 9 bases short, with 12 bases between. CDR3 loop: CASSANRGEQFF. The CDR3 DNA follows: TGTGCCAGCAGCGCTAACCGGGGTGAGCAGTTCTTC.

The CDR3 reads CASSFRRVEVNGYTF. The DNA of the CDR3 is TGTGCCAGCAGTTTTCGGAGAGTGGAAGTTAATGGCTACACCTTC. The chain recombines TRBV27 with TRBJ1-2; D call uncertain. There are 15 residues in the CDR3. Germline CDR1 MNHEY, CDR2 SMNVEV (reference sequence). Between the trimmed V and J ends, which lost 3 bases and 6 bases, there was a span of 17 bases.

This clone was seen more than once but under ten times. V is TRBV4-2 and J is TRBJ2-7; a possible D gene is TRBD1 (5 bases). The V gene lost 0 bases and the J gene lost 4 bases, with 13 bases spanning the gap. This CDR3 contains 15 residues. CDR1 and CDR2 (germline): LGHNA, YNFKEQ. The CDR3 loop is CASSQDESGFYEQYF. CDR3 nucleotide sequence: TGTGCCAGCAGCCAAGATGAGTCAGGGTTTTACGAGCAGTACTTC.

Regarding this clone: The sample contains more than one DNA sequence encoding this CDR3. The rearrangement uses TRBV5-1 and TRBJ1-5; 7 bases are a match to TRBD1. The trim removed 4 bases at V and 0 bases at J, leaving 4 bases unmatched. Germline V gene lookup returns CDR1 SGHRS and CDR2 YFSETQ. This CDR3 is 15 amino acids long. This CDR3 reads CASSLGTDSNQPQHF. The CDR3 DNA follows: TGCGCCAGCAGCCTAGGGACAGATAGCAATCAGCCCCAGCATTTT.

The chain links TRBV10-2 to TRBJ2-7; 7 bases align to TRBD1. CDR1 is WSHSY and CDR2 is SAAADI in the germline V gene. This CDR3 is built from 14 residues. V lost 9 bases and J lost 0; bases outside the gene matches: 8. The CDR3 region is CASMRGTASYEQYF. For the CDR3, the DNA is TGCGCCAGTATGCGTGGGACAGCCTCCTACGAGCAGTACTTC.

This chain joins TRBV6-5 and TRBJ1-2; 9 bases agree with TRBD1. Germline V gene sequence: CDR1 MNHEY, CDR2 SVGAGI. The V segment lost 6 bases and the J segment 7 bases; nucleotides outside the gene matches: 9. The CDR3 covers 14 residues. Here the CDR3 reads CASSPGQGTFGYTF. Here the CDR3 DNA reads TGTGCCAGCAGCCCGGGACAGGGTACTTTTGGCTACACCTTC.

The rearrangement links TRBV7-9 to TRBJ2-1, with TRBD2 matching over 7 bases. With V trimmed by 4 bases and J by 0 bases, 6 bases remained unmatched. In germline, CDR1 is SEHNR, CDR2 FQNEAQ (reference sequence). This CDR3 is 16 amino acids long. DNA of the CDR3: TGTGCCAGCAGCTCATGGGGGGGGAGCTCCTACAATGAGCAGTTCTTC. Translating gives CASSSWGGSSYNEQFF.

V and J are TRBV21-1 and TRBJ1-5. TRBV21-1 is recorded as a pseudogene. CDR3 length equals 14 residues. Written as DNA, the CDR3 is TGTGCCAGCAGCAAAGTAAGGGGAGGCCAGCCCCAGCATTTT. Translation: CASSKVRGGQPQHF.

The J gene is TRBJ2-7, the V gene TRBV25-1; 7 nucleotides line up with TRBD1. The CDR3 is made up of 14 amino acids. With V trimmed by 4 bases and J by 4 bases, 7 bases remained unmatched. Per the germline V gene, CDR1 is MGHDK and CDR2 is SYGVNS. CDR3 nucleotides: TGTGCCAGCAGTGGACAGGGTTGGACTTACGAGCAGTACTTC. Its protein product is CASSGQGWTYEQYF.